Listed below are T cell receptor beta chains from one sample, sequenced in a study of blood T cell repertoires in COVID-19. Profiling relied on immunoSEQ multiplex PCR, and the TCRdb table lists in-frame clones only, not all of them. In the table there are more than 200,000 clones, 65% to 90% of which are singletons. The sample comprised peripheral blood. These receptors came from a man between 45 and 60 years old with COVID-19, enrolled during active disease. The CDR3 runs from the conserved cysteine through the conserved F or W. A D gene is named only where the DNA matches it firmly. Not all rows give a size; the values are once, few, many and, for expanded clones, a class.

j_call | cdr3_length | v_call | clone_size | d_call | cdr3_nt | cdr3_aa
TRBJ1-4 | 15 | TRBV4-1 | - | TRBD1 | TGCGCCAGCAGCCAATCCGGGACAGTTAATGAAAAACTGTTTTTT | CASSQSGTVNEKLFF
TRBJ1-6 | 16 | TRBV7-8 | - | TRBD1 | TGTGCCAGCAGCGTCGAGCTAGGGACAGTAAAATCACCCCTCCACTTT | CASSVELGTVKSPLHF
TRBJ2-1 | 13 | TRBV3-1/TRBV3-2 | once | TRBD1 | TGTGCCAGCAGACAGGGGGCCTACAATGAGCAGTTCTTC | CASRQGAYNEQFF
TRBJ1-1 | 16 | TRBV18 | - | TRBD1 | TGTGCCAGCTCACCCCCCGGGACAGGGGGCGCCGCTGAAGCTTTCTTT | CASSPPGTGGAAEAFF
TRBJ2-7 | 14 | TRBV3-1/TRBV3-2 | - | TRBD1 | TGTGCCAGCAGCCAAGATGCGACAGGGTTCGGGCAGTACTTC | CASSQDATGFGQYF
TRBJ2-2 | 15 | TRBV11-3 | - | - | TGTGCCAGCGCGGCGGGCGCGGGGAACACCGGGGAGCTGTTTTTT | CASAAGAGNTGELFF
TRBJ1-6 | 14 | TRBV7-2 | - | - | TGTGCCAGCAGCCAAGCCGGGGGTAGCTCACCCCTCCACTTT | CASSQAGGSSPLHF
TRBJ2-7 | 16 | TRBV24-1 | few | TRBD1 | TGTGCCACCCCCTCCGGGACAGCAACCCTAAGCTACGAGCAGTACTTC | CATPSGTATLSYEQYF
TRBJ2-2 | 16 | TRBV6-6 | - | TRBD2 | TGTGCCAGCAGTCCGTCACTAGCGGGAGGTCCCGGGGAGCTGTTTTTT | CASSPSLAGGPGELFF
TRBJ2-5 | 14 | TRBV5-1 | - | TRBD1 | TGCGCCAGCAGCCGGGACAGGAGACAAGAGACCCAGTACTTC | CASSRDRRQETQYF
TRBJ1-3 | 14 | TRBV2 | once | TRBD1 | TGTGCCAGCAGAGCCGACAGGGCTGGAAACACCATATATTTT | CASRADRAGNTIYF
TRBJ2-3 | 15 | TRBV11-2 | - | - | TGTGCCAGCAGCGACGTGGGCGGGAGCACAGATACGCAGTATTTT | CASSDVGGSTDTQYF
TRBJ2-7 | 15 | TRBV6-5 | once | TRBD1 | TGTGCCAGCAGTTACTCTAACCCAGGGGGTACCGAGCAGTACTTC | CASSYSNPGGTEQYF
TRBJ2-7 | 15 | TRBV20-1 | - | TRBD2 | TGCAGTGCTAGTTATGTCCTAGCGGGAGTCCACGAGCAGTACTTC | CSASYVLAGVHEQYF
TRBJ2-7 | 12 | TRBV11-2 | - | - | TGTGCCAGCAGCCTCAGTGCCTACGAGCAGTACTTC | CASSLSAYEQYF
TRBJ2-1 | 15 | TRBV27 | - | TRBD2 | TGTGCCAGCAGTTTAATACTAGCGGGCTTCAATGAGCAGTTCTTC | CASSLILAGFNEQFF
TRBJ2-7 | 15 | TRBV18 | - | TRBD1 | TGTGCCAGCTCACCCTGGACAGGTCCTTCCTACGAGCAGTACTTC | CASSPWTGPSYEQYF
TRBJ2-7 | 13 | TRBV4-2 | - | - | TGTGCCAGCAGCCCAGGACTCATTTACGAGCAGTACTTC | CASSPGLIYEQYF
TRBJ1-2 | 14 | TRBV29-1 | - | - | TGCAGCGTTGGGACAGCCCCGGAGAACTATGGCTACACCTTC | CSVGTAPENYGYTF
TRBJ1-2 | 14 | TRBV30 | - | TRBD1 | TGTGCCTGGAGTGGGGGGAGACAGGGTTATGGCTACACCTTC | CAWSGGRQGYGYTF
TRBJ2-7 | 12 | TRBV6-2/TRBV6-3 | - | - | TGTGCCAGCAGTCCCCTGTCCTACGAGCAGTACTTC | CASSPLSYEQYF
TRBJ1-2 | 14 | TRBV6-6 | - | - | TGTGCCAGCAGCCGAGACAGCGACTCGGATGGCTACACCTTC | CASSRDSDSDGYTF
TRBJ2-3 | 16 | TRBV18 | - | - | TGTGCCAGCTCACCCCAGGGGGGCTCAAGGGCAGATACGCAGTATTTT | CASSPQGGSRADTQYF
TRBJ2-3 | 15 | TRBV7-8 | - | - | TGTGCCAGCAGCCAGCTTAGGGGCAGCACAGATACGCAGTATTTT | CASSQLRGSTDTQYF
TRBJ1-3 | 13 | TRBV29-1 | - | - | TGCAGCGTTGATGAAGGAGGTGGAAACACCATATATTTT | CSVDEGGGNTIYF
TRBJ2-2 | 17 | TRBV18 | - | TRBD2 | TGTGCCAGCTCCGAAGAACAGGGGCTAGCGGGGACCGGGGAGCTGTTTTTT | CASSEEQGLAGTGELFF
TRBJ2-2 | 17 | TRBV27 | - | - | TGTGCCAGCAGTCCCTCACCGGGCCTGGGGGGCACCGGGGAGCTGTTTTTT | CASSPSPGLGGTGELFF
TRBJ2-5 | 15 | TRBV5-4 | - | TRBD2 | TGTGCCAGCAGCCCCGCGGGGAGGGCCCTAGAGACCCAGTACTTC | CASSPAGRALETQYF
TRBJ1-5 | 17 | TRBV6-2/TRBV6-3 | once | TRBD1 | TGTGCCAGCAGCACGGGACAGGGTATAGGCAGCAATCAGCCCCAGCATTTT | CASSTGQGIGSNQPQHF
TRBJ2-7 | 14 | TRBV5-1 | - | TRBD2 | TGCGCCAGCAGCTTGGAAGGAGCGGGGAACGAGCAGTACTTC | CASSLEGAGNEQYF
TRBJ2-1 | 13 | TRBV21-1 | - | - | TGTGCCAGCAGCAAAGTGGGTAGGAGGGGGCAGTTCTTC | CASSKVGRRGQFF
TRBJ1-3 | 14 | TRBV29-1 | - | - | TGCAGCGTTACAAGACACCTCTCTGGAAACACCATATATTTT | CSVTRHLSGNTIYF
TRBJ2-1 | 16 | TRBV5-1 | - | TRBD2 | TGCGCCAGCAGCTTGGGTGCTAGCGGGAATATCGATGAGCAGTTCTTC | CASSLGASGNIDEQFF
TRBJ1-4 | 13 | TRBV18 | - | - | TGTGCCAGCTCACCGGCTGCTAATGAAAAACTGTTTTTT | CASSPAANEKLFF
TRBJ1-2 | 18 | TRBV7-9 | - | - | TGTGCCAGCAGGGGGACTAAGGAGAATCGGGGGACTAACTATGGCTACACCTTC | CASRGTKENRGTNYGYTF
TRBJ2-7 | 17 | TRBV11-2 | few | - | TGTGCCAGCAGCTTAGGTCGGGGCGGGGTGAGCTCCTACGAGCAGTACTTC | CASSLGRGGVSSYEQYF
TRBJ2-3 | 16 | TRBV9 | - | TRBD2 | TGTGCCAGCAGCTCCGGACTAGCGGGTCTCACAGATACGCAGTATTTT | CASSSGLAGLTDTQYF
TRBJ2-5 | 15 | TRBV5-1 | once | - | TGCGCCAGCAGCTTGGGTTCAGGGTCTGGTGAGACCCAGTACTTC | CASSLGSGSGETQYF
TRBJ2-7 | 15 | TRBV9 | - | TRBD1 | TGTGCCAGCAGCGAGGGCCCGGGACAGCACTACGAGCAGTACTTC | CASSEGPGQHYEQYF
TRBJ2-1 | 14 | TRBV6-5 | - | TRBD2 | TGTGCCAGCAGCCGGGGACTAGAGTTCCCCCAGCAGTTCTTC | CASSRGLEFPQQFF
TRBJ2-3 | 16 | TRBV5-1 | - | TRBD2 | TGCGCCAGCAGCTTGGCCGGAACGGGGGGAGGGGATACGCAGTATTTT | CASSLAGTGGGDTQYF
TRBJ1-2 | 13 | TRBV25-1 | - | TRBD1 | TGTGCCAGCAGTGTAGAGGGGGCGCGGGGCTACACCTTC | CASSVEGARGYTF
TRBJ2-7 | 16 | TRBV19 | - | - | TGTGCCAGTAGCCGAACCGGGACATACCTCTCCTACGAGCAGTACTTC | CASSRTGTYLSYEQYF
TRBJ1-6 | 17 | TRBV27 | - | - | TGTGCCAGCAGTTTTTCCGGGAGGAGCTCCTATAATTCACCCCTCCACTTT | CASSFSGRSSYNSPLHF
TRBJ2-1 | 16 | TRBV20-1 | - | TRBD2 | TGCAGTGCTAGTCGCGGGCTAGCGGGAGGGTACAATGAGCAGTTCTTC | CSASRGLAGGYNEQFF
TRBJ2-1 | 12 | TRBV4-1 | - | - | TGCGCCAGCAGCCAACCTTACAATGAGCAGTTCTTC | CASSQPYNEQFF
TRBJ1-4 | 15 | TRBV4-2 | - | TRBD1 | TGTGCCAGCAGCCAACTAACAGGGGGCGATGAAAAACTGTTTTTT | CASSQLTGGDEKLFF
TRBJ2-7 | 18 | TRBV6-2/TRBV6-3 | - | TRBD1 | TGTGCCAGCAGTTACGCCGACAGGGGGGCCATCGTCTTCTACGAGCAGTACTTC | CASSYADRGAIVFYEQYF
TRBJ1-4 | 14 | TRBV10-3 | - | TRBD1 | TGTGCCATCAGTGGAACGACAGGGTGGGAAAAACTGTTTTTT | CAISGTTGWEKLFF
TRBJ2-7 | 14 | TRBV10-1 | once | - | TGCGCCAGCAGTGAGTCGGGCAGTCGCTACGAGCAGTACTTC | CASSESGSRYEQYF
TRBJ1-4 | 14 | TRBV25-1 | once | - | TGTGCCAGCAGTGACCGGACAGTTCATGAAAAACTGTTTTTT | CASSDRTVHEKLFF
TRBJ2-7 | 12 | TRBV29-1 | few | - | TGCAGCGTTGGTCTAGCTAGGCACGAGCAGTACTTC | CSVGLARHEQYF
TRBJ1-2 | 15 | TRBV4-1 | many | - | TGCGCCAGCAGCCAGCAGACAGGCCACCTCTATGGCTACACCTTC | CASSQQTGHLYGYTF
TRBJ1-3 | 15 | TRBV5-1 | - | - | TGCGCCAGCAGCCCCGAACAGGGTTTTGGAAACACCATATATTTT | CASSPEQGFGNTIYF
TRBJ2-7 | 16 | TRBV5-6 | - | TRBD2 | TGTGCCAGCAGCTCGTCCCCTAGCGGGAGTTTCTACGAGCAGTACTTC | CASSSSPSGSFYEQYF